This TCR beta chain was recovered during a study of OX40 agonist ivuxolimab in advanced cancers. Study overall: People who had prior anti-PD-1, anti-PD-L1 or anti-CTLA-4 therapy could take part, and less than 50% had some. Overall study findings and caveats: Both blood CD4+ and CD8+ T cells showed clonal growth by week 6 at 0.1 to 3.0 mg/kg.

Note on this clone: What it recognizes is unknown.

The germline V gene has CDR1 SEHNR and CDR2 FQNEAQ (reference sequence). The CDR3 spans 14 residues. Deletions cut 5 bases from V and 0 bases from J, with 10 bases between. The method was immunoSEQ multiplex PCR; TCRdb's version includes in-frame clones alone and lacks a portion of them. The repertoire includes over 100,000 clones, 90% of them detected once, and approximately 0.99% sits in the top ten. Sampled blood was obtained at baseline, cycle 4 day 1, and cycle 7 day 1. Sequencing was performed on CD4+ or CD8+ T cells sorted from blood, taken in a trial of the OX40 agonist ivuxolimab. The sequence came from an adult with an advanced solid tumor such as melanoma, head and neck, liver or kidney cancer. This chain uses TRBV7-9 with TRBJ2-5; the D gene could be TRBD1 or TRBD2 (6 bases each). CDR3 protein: CASSRGGYQETQYF. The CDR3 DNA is TGTGCCAGCAGCCGAGGGGGGTACCAAGAGACCCAGTACTTC.